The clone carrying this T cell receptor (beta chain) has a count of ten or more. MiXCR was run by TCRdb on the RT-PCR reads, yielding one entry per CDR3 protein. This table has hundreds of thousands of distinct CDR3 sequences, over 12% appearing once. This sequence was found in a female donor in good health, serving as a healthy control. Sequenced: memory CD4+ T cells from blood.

The CDR3 is CASSVRPGVGTEAFF. CDR3 coding DNA: TGTGCCAGCAGCGTACGGCCAGGGGTAGGCACTGAAGCTTTCTTT. The J gene is TRBJ1-1, the V gene TRBV9; tentative D call: TRBD1 (6 bases). The CDR3 has 15 amino acids. Germline CDR1 SGDLS, CDR2 YYNGEE. Trimming left V 1 base short and J 4 bases short, with 14 bases between. Complete variable domain (other parts from reference TRBV9 and TRBJ1-1): DSGVTQTPKHLITATGQRVTLRCSPRSGDLSVYWYQQSLDQGLQFLIQYYNGEERAKGNILERFSAQQFPDLHSELNLSSLELGDSALYFCASSVRPGVGTEAFFGQGTRLTVV.